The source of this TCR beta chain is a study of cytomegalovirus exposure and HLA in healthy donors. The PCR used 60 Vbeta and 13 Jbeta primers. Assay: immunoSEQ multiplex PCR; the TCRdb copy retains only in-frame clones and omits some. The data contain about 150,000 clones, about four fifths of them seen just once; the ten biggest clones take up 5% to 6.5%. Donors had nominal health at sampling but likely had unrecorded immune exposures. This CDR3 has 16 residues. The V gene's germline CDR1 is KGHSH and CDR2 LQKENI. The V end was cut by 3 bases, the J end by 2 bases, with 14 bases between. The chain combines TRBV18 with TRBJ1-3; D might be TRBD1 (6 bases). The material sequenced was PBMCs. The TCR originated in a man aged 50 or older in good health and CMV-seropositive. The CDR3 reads CASSPSGARPGNTIYF. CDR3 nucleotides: TGTGCCAGCTCACCCTCAGGGGCGCGCCCTGGAAACACCATATATTTT.